The T cell receptor (beta chain) described here comes from a study of beta chain features in type 1 diabetes. Study-wide results and limits: The study found moderately but significantly shorter TCRB CDR3s in all four CD4+ subsets of Type 1 diabetes patients.

The isolated RNA, all of it, was reverse transcribed, so expressed TCRB transcripts were what got sequenced. Clones were sequenced by immunoSEQ multiplex PCR, and TCRdb holds only the in-frame ones, with some missing. Here the sample spans roughly 150,000 clones, approximately 8% being singletons. About this clone itself: Its antigen remains unknown.

Sorting with CD45RO/CCR7/CD25/CD127/CD95/CD27 yielded naive, central memory, regulatory and stem-like memory CD4+ cells. Germline-derived CDR1 and CDR2 are SGHVS and FQNEAQ. The CDR3 sequence is 15 residues long. Trimming removed 5 bases from V and 5 bases from J, with 18 bases in between. This receptor was obtained from a man aged 18 to 30 with type 1 diabetes. The sample consisted of central memory CD4+ T cells from blood. The chain combines TRBV7-8 with TRBJ2-5, with a weak D call TRBD1 (6 bases). CDR3 protein: CASSPSTGRWETQYF. The CDR3, as DNA: TGTGCCAGCAGCCCATCGACAGGACGGTGGGAGACCCAGTACTTC.